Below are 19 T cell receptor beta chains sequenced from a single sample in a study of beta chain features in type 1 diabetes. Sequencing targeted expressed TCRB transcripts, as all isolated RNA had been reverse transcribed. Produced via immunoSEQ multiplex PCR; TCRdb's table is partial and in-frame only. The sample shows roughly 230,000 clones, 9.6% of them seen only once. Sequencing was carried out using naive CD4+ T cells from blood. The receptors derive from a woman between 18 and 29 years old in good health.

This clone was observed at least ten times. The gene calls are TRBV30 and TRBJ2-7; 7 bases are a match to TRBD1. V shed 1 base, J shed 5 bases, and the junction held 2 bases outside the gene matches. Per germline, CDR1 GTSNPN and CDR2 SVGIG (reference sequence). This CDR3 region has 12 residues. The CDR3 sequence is CAWSEGGHEQYF. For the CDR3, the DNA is TGTGCCTGGAGTGAAGGGGGCCACGAGCAGTACTTC.

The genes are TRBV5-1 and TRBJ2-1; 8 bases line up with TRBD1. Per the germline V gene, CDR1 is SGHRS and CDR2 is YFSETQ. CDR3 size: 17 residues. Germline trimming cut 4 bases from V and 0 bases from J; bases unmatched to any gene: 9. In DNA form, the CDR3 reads TGCGCCAGCAGCGTAATGTGGACAGGGAGCTCCTACAATGAGCAGTTCTTC. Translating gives CASSVMWTGSSYNEQFF.

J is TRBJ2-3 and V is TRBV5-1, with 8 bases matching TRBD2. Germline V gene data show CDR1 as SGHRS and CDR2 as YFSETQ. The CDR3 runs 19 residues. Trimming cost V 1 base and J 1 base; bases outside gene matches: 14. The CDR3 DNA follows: TGCGCCAGCAGCTTGTTGGCTAGCGGGTCCTTGGGAGGCACAGATACGCAGTATTTT. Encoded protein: CASSLLASGSLGGTDTQYF.

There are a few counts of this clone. CDR3 sequence: CASSSGQRSYNEQFF. CDR3 DNA sequence: TGTGCCAGCAGCTCCGGACAGCGCTCCTACAATGAGCAGTTCTTC. The rearrangement uses TRBV9 and TRBJ2-1; a possible D gene is TRBD1 (6 bases). With 4 bases removed from V and 0 bases from J, the gap between germline ends came to 11 bases. Per germline, CDR1 SGDLS and CDR2 YYNGEE. There are 15 residues in the CDR3.

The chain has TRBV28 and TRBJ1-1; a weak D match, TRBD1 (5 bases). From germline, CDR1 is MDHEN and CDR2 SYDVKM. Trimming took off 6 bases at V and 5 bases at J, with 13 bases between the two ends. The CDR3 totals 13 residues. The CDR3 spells CASSTRGYTEAFF. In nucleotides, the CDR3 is TGTGCCAGCAGCACAAGGGGTTATACTGAAGCTTTCTTT. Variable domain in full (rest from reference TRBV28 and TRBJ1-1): DVKVTQSSRYLVKRTGEKVFLECVQDMDHENMFWYRQDPGLGLRLIYFSYDVKMKEKGDIPEGYSVSREKKERFSLILESASTNQTSMYLCASSTRGYTEAFFGQGTRLTVV.

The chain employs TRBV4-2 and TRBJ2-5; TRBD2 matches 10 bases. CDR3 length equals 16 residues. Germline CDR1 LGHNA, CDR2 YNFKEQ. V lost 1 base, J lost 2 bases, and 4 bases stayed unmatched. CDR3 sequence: CASSQVLAGEQETQYF. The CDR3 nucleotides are TGTGCCAGCAGCCAAGTGCTAGCGGGAGAACAAGAGACCCAGTACTTC.

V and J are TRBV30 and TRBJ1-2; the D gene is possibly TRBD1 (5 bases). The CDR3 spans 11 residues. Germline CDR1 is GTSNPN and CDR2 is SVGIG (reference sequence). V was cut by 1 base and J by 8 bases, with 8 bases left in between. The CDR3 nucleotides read TGTGCCTGGAGTGCGGGGGTAGGCTACACCTTC. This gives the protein CAWSAGVGYTF.

The CDR3 bases are TGTGCCAGCAGGCTCCTGGCTTTTGGCACTGAAGCTTTCTTT. It yields the protein CASRLLAFGTEAFF. The genes are TRBV6-5 and TRBJ1-1; no clear D gene. The CDR3 is 14 residues long. Germline V gene data show CDR1 as MNHEY and CDR2 as SVGAGI. V lost 6 bases to trimming and J lost 4 bases, with 15 bases between them.

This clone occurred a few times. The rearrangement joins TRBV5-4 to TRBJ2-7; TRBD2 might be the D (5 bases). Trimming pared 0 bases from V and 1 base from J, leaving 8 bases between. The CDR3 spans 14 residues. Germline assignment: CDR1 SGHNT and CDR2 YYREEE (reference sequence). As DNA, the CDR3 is TGTGCCAGCAGCTTGGTATCGGGGTCCTACGAGCAGTACTTC. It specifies CASSLVSGSYEQYF.

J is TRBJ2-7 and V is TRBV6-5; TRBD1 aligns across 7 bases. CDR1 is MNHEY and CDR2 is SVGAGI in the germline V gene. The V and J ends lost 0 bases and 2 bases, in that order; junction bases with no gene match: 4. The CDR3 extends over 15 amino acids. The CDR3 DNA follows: TGTGCCAGCAGTTACTCCCGGGACAGAACCTACGAGCAGTACTTC. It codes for CASSYSRDRTYEQYF.

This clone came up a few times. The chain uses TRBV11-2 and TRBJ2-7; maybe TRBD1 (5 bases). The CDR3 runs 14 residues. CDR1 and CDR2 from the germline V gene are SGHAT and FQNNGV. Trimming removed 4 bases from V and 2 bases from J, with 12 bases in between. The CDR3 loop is CASSYSTDTYEQYF. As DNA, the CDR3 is TGTGCCAGCAGCTATTCGACAGACACCTACGAGCAGTACTTC. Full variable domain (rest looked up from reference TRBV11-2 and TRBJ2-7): EAGVAQSPRYKIIEKRQSVAFWCNPISGHATLYWYQQILGQGPKLLIQFQNNGVVDDSQLPKDRFSAERLKGVDSTLKIQPAKLEDSAVYLCASSYSTDTYEQYFGPGTRLTVT.

Here the CDR3 DNA reads TGTGCCACAGGGCGAACAGATACGCAGTATTTT. This translates into CATGRTDTQYF. This chain joins TRBV2 and TRBJ2-3; D may be TRBD1 (5 bases). CDR3 length equals 11 residues. Trimming shortened V by 10 bases and J by 3 bases, and 8 bases separated the two germline ends. Germline assignment: CDR1 SNHLY and CDR2 FYNNEI.

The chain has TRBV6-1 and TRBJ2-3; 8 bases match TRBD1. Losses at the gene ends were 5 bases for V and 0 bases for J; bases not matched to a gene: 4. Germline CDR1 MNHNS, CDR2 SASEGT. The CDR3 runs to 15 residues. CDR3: CASSSDRGSTDTQYF. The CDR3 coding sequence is TGTGCCAGCAGTTCAGACAGGGGAAGCACAGATACGCAGTATTTT.

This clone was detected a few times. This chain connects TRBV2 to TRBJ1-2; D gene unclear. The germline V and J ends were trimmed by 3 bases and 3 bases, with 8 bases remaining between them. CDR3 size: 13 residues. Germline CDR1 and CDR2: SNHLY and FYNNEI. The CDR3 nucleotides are TGTGCCAGCAGTGACGAGGGTGACTATGGCTACACCTTC. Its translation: CASSDEGDYGYTF.

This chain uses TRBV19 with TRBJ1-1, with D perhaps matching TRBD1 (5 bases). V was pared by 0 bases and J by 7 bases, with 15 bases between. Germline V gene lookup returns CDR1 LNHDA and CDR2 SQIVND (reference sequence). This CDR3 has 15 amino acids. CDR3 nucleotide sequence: TGTGCCAGTAGTATAGATGGAGTCAGGGCGGTTGAAGCTTTCTTT. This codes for CASSIDGVRAVEAFF.

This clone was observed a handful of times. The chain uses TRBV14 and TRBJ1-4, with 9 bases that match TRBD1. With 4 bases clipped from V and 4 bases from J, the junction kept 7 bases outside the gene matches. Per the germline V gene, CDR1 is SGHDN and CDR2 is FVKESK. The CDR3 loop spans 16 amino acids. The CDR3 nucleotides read TGTGCCAGCAGCCCGCACCGGGACAGGGATAATGAAAAACTGTTTTTT. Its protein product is CASSPHRDRDNEKLFF.

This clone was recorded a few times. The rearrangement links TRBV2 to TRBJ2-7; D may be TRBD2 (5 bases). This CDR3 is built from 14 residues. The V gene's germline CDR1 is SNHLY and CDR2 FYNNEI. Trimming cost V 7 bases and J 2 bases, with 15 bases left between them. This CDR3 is CASMRELGPYEQYF. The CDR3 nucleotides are TGTGCCAGCATGAGGGAATTAGGGCCCTACGAGCAGTACTTC.

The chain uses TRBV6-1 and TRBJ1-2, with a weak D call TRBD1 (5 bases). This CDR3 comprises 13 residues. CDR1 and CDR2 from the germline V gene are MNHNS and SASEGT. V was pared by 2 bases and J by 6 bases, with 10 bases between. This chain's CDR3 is CASSESTGDGYTF. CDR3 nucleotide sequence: TGTGCCAGCAGTGAATCAACGGGGGATGGCTACACCTTC.

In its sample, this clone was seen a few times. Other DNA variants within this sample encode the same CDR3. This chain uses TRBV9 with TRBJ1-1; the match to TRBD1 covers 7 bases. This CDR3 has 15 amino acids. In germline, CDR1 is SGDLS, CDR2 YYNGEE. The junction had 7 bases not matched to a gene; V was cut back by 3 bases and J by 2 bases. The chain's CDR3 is CASSGRQGRNTEAFF. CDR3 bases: TGTGCCAGCAGCGGAAGACAGGGAAGAAACACTGAAGCTTTCTTT.